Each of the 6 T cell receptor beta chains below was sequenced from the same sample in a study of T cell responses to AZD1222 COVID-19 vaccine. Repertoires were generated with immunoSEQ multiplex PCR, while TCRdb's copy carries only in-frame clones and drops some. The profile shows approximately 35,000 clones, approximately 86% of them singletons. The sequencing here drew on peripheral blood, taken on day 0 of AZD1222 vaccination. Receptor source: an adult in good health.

The CDR3 loop is CASSRDRGSPYEQYF. CDR3 coding DNA: TGTGCCAGCAGTCGGGACAGGGGGAGTCCCTACGAGCAGTACTTC. V and J are TRBV27 and TRBJ2-7, with 11 positions matching TRBD1. CDR1 and CDR2 from the germline V gene are MNHEY and SMNVEV (reference sequence). V dropped 5 bases and J dropped 2; count of bases not matched to a gene: 5. The CDR3 has 15 amino acids.

The CDR3 here is CASAYRQAASYEQYF. The CDR3, as DNA: TGTGCCAGCGCCTACCGGCAGGCCGCCTCCTACGAGCAGTACTTC. The V gene is TRBV6-6, the J gene TRBJ2-7; D unresolved. Germline CDR1 and CDR2: MNHNY and SVGAGI (reference sequence). The CDR3 is made up of 15 amino acids. Between the trimmed V and J ends, which lost 8 bases and 0 bases, there was a span of 17 bases.

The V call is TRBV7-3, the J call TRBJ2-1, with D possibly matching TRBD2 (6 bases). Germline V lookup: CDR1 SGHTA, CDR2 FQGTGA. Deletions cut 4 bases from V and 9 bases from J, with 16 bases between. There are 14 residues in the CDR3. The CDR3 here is CASSSGLGGSEQFF. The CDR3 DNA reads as TGTGCCAGCAGCTCGGGACTGGGTGGGAGTGAGCAGTTCTTC.

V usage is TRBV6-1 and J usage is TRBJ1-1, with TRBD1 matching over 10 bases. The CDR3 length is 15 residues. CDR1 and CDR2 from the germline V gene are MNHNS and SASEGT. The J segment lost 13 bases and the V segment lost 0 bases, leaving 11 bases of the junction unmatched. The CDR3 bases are TGTGCCAGCAGTGAAGCCTGGGGGACAGGGGAACGAGGTTTCTTT. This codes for CASSEAWGTGERGFF.

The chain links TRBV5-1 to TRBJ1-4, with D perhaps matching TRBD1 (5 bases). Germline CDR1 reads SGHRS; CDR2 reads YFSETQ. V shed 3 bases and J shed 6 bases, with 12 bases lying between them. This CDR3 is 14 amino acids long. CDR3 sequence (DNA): TGCGCCAGCAGCTGGGGGGACGGAGATGAAAAACTGTTTTTT. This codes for CASSWGDGDEKLFF.

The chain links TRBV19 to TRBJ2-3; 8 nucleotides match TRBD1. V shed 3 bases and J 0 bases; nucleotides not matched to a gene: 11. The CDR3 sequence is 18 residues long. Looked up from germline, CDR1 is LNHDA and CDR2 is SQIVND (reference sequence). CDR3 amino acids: CASSIPRGPHPSTDTQYF. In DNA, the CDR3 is TGTGCCAGTAGTATCCCCAGGGGGCCACACCCTAGCACAGATACGCAGTATTTT.